These 18 T cell receptor beta chains came from one sample sequenced in a study of blood T cells in healthy people across ages. A J-beta primer mix and a sample-barcoded 5' primer were used in a second PCR of roughly 6 to 12 cycles. TCRdb called the 5' RACE reads again in MiXCR, with one record for every CDR3 protein. The sample shows some 1.6 million distinct CDR3 sequences, 34% of them seen only once. Sequenced material: blood. Every receptor here comes from a woman aged 30 to 39 in good health.

This chain connects TRBV15 to TRBJ1-5; D is unresolved. V lost 1 base and J 5 bases, leaving 12 bases between the germline ends. This CDR3 has 15 residues. Germline V gene sequence: CDR1 LNHNV, CDR2 YYDKDF (reference sequence). CDR3 DNA: TGTGCCACCAGCAGAGGGTCATCTCCAGATCAGCCCCAGCATTTT. It encodes CATSRGSSPDQPQHF.

This clonotype was detected a few times. The V gene is TRBV20-1, the J gene TRBJ1-4; 7 bases align to TRBD1. The CDR3 is 16 residues long. The V gene end was trimmed by 3 bases and the J gene end by 1 base; junction bases not matched to a gene: 8. Germline CDR1 and CDR2: DFQATT and SNEGSKA (reference sequence). The CDR3 reads CSASSQGWGTNEKLFF. DNA of the CDR3: TGCAGTGCTAGTTCACAGGGGTGGGGAACTAATGAAAAACTGTTTTTT.

This rearrangement joins TRBV20-1 to TRBJ2-1, with 10 bases that match TRBD2. Germline V CDR1 and CDR2: DFQATT, SNEGSKA (reference sequence). The J segment lost 6 bases and the V segment lost 7 bases, leaving 9 bases of the junction unmatched. The CDR3 runs to 14 residues. The CDR3 sequence: CSGELAGTGNEQFF. In nucleotides, the CDR3 is TGCAGTGGGGAACTAGCGGGGACCGGCAATGAGCAGTTCTTC.

This clonotype was seen a few times. The V and J genes are TRBV10-3 and TRBJ2-7; D unresolved. V lost 11 bases and J lost 0, with 11 bases in between. CDR3 length equals 12 residues. CDR1 is ENHRY, CDR2 SYGVKD, per germline. The CDR3 spells CAAHGSSYEQYF. The DNA of the CDR3 is TGTGCCGCCCACGGGTCCTCCTACGAGCAGTACTTC.

This clonotype was seen a single time. The chain is built from TRBV5-5 and TRBJ1-3, with D hard to call. V dropped 0 bases and J dropped 9 bases, with 7 bases sitting between them. Per germline, CDR1 SGHKS and CDR2 YYEKEE (reference sequence). This CDR3 has 12 residues. The CDR3 DNA follows: TGTGCCAGCAGCTTGGATCGGTCCACCATATATTTT. Protein: CASSLDRSTIYF. Combining the CDR3 with reference TRBV5-5 and TRBJ1-3 gives the whole variable domain DAGVTQSPTHLIKTRGQQVTLRCSPISGHKSVSWYQQVLGQGPQFIFQYYEKEERGRGNFPDRFSARQFPNYSSELNVNALLLGDSALYLCASSLDRSTIYFGEGSWLTVV.

This chain joins TRBV20-1 and TRBJ2-7, with TRBD2 matching over 7 bases. Germline V gene lookup returns CDR1 DFQATT and CDR2 SNEGSKA (reference sequence). V lost 3 bases and J lost 9; bases outside the gene matches: 11. The CDR3 sequence is 13 residues long. This chain's CDR3 is CSARGDYLRGQYF. The DNA for the CDR3 is TGCAGTGCTAGGGGGGACTATCTACGAGGGCAGTACTTC.

The rearrangement links TRBV6-1 to TRBJ2-5, with D perhaps matching TRBD2 (5 bases). Trimming stripped 7 bases from V and 2 bases from J, with 17 bases between. The CDR3 is made up of 15 amino acids. Germline lookup yields CDR1 MNHNS and CDR2 SASEGT. The CDR3 region is CASTVWVGVQETQYF. DNA for the CDR3: TGTGCCAGCACCGTCTGGGTGGGAGTACAAGAGACCCAGTACTTC.

As regards this clonotype: One junction end does not reproduce the germline sequence, and a read error may be involved. The rearrangement links TRBV6-2 or TRBV6-3 to TRBJ1-2; the D gene is possibly TRBD1 (6 bases). The germline gives CDR1 MNHEY, CDR2 SVGEGT. This CDR3 is 17 amino acids long. The CDR3 DNA sequence: TGTGCCAGCAGGGGCCTAAGTGGACAGCCGACTGACTATGGCTACGCCTTC. Residues: CASRGLSGQPTDYGYAF.

V and J are TRBV7-2 and TRBJ1-2; 8 nucleotides line up with TRBD1. The CDR3 contains 19 residues. Trimming took 2 bases from V and 6 from J; bases not matched to a gene: 20. Germline loops: CDR1 SGHTA, CDR2 FQGNSA. In DNA form, the CDR3 reads TGTGCCAGCAGCTTACAGGGGGCCCCCGGAAACTTAGGTCGAAATGGCTACACCTTC. Translated: CASSLQGAPGNLGRNGYTF.

This chain connects TRBV20-1 to TRBJ2-1; 9 bases align to TRBD2. Trimming at V came to 0 bases and at J to 8 bases, leaving 8 bases not matched to a gene. CDR1 is DFQATT, CDR2 SNEGSKA, per germline (reference sequence). This CDR3 spans 15 amino acids. The CDR3 is CSARDVAGVHHEQFF. The CDR3 DNA reads as TGCAGTGCTAGAGATGTAGCGGGGGTCCACCATGAGCAGTTCTTC.

The CDR3 loop reads CASSAGTSGDEQYF. Written as DNA, the CDR3 is TGCGCCAGCAGCGCTGGGACTAGCGGGGACGAGCAGTACTTC. This chain links TRBV5-1 with TRBJ2-7; 13 bases are shared with TRBD2. Germline V CDR1 and CDR2: SGHRS, YFSETQ. The length of the CDR3 is 14 residues. The trim removed 4 bases at V and 5 bases at J, leaving 3 bases unmatched.

This rearrangement joins TRBV7-2 to TRBJ2-4; D perhaps matches TRBD1 (6 bases). The ends were cut back, 0 bases at V and 9 bases at J, with 21 bases in the middle. Germline V lookup: CDR1 SGHTA, CDR2 FQGNSA. The CDR3 has 17 residues. The CDR3 bases are TGTGCCAGCAGCTTAGCGGGCCCCGCTGGGCAGGGGAGCATTCAGTACTTC. Encoded protein: CASSLAGPAGQGSIQYF. Based on the CDR3 plus reference TRBV7-2 and TRBJ2-4, the full variable domain is GAGVSQSPSNKVTEKGKDVELRCDPISGHTALYWYRQSLGQGLEFLIYFQGNSAPDKSGLPSDRFSAERTGGSVSTLTIQRTQQEDSAVYLCASSLAGPAGQGSIQYFGAGTRLSVL.

As to this clonotype: Being one base from a much bigger clone, this may be a read error. V and J are TRBV29-1 and TRBJ2-1; no firm D call. Trimming removed 4 bases at V and 12 bases at J, with 13 bases between. Germline V gene data show CDR1 as SQVTM and CDR2 as ANQGSEA. CDR3 length equals 11 residues. CDR3 sequence reads: CSVAQEDGQFF. The CDR3 DNA reads as TGCAGCGTTGCTCAAGAGGATGGGCAGTTCTTC.

The genes are TRBV6-1 and TRBJ2-1; D may be TRBD2 (5 bases). Germline CDR1 and CDR2: MNHNS and SASEGT. Trimming took 6 bases from V and 4 from J, leaving 31 bases between them. The CDR3 loop spans 20 amino acids. The CDR3: CASRRGQISGSGGRYNEQFF. CDR3 sequence (DNA): TGTGCCAGCAGGAGAGGGCAGATTTCTGGTTCTGGCGGGCGATACAATGAGCAGTTCTTC.

The J gene is TRBJ1-2, the V gene TRBV19; D is undetermined. Trimming left V 5 bases short and J 4 bases short, with 11 bases between. The CDR3 is 13 amino acids. CDR1 and CDR2 (germline): LNHDA, SQIVND (reference sequence). This CDR3 is CASSAGKTYGYTF. CDR3 coding DNA: TGTGCCAGTAGTGCGGGGAAAACCTATGGCTACACCTTC.

The chain employs TRBV2 and TRBJ2-4; 12 nucleotides match TRBD1. The DNA matches TRBJ2-7 better at its end, which makes the J call doubtful. This CDR3 contains 15 residues. Germline V gene sequence: CDR1 SNHLY, CDR2 FYNNEI. CDR3 nucleotide sequence: TGTGCCAGCACAGCCGAGGGACAGGGGGCTGGCGAGCAGTACTTC. It is translated as CASTAEGQGAGEQYF.

This clonotype has a handful of counts. This rearrangement joins TRBV28 to TRBJ1-6; D is ambiguous. CDR3 length equals 15 residues. The germline V gene encodes CDR1 MDHEN and CDR2 SYDVKM. Trimming stripped 2 bases from V and 4 bases from J, with 9 bases between. The CDR3 loop is CASSLDGRYNSPLHF. Here the CDR3 DNA reads TGTGCCAGCAGTTTAGATGGGCGGTATAATTCACCCCTCCACTTT.

V usage is TRBV7-3 and J usage is TRBJ2-1; TRBD2 matches at 15 bases. Trimming at V came to 0 bases and at J to 7 bases, leaving 1 base not matched to a gene. Germline CDR1 reads SGHTA; CDR2 reads FQGTGA. The CDR3 runs 16 residues. The CDR3 DNA reads TGTGCCAGCAGCTTAACGGGACTAGCGGGGGGAAATGAGCAGTTCTTC. It specifies CASSLTGLAGGNEQFF.